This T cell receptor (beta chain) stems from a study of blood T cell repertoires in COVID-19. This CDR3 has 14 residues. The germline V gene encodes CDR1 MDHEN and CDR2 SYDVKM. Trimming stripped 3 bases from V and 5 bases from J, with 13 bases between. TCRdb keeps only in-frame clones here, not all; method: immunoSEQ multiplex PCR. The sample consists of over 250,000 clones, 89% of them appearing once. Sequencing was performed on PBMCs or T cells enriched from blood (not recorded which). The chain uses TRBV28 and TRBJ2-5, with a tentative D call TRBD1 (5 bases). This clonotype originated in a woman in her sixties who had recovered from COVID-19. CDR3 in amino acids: CASSFRANRETQYF. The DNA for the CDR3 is TGTGCCAGCAGTTTTCGAGCAAACAGGGAGACCCAGTACTTC.